This paragraph reports one T cell receptor (beta chain). At the DNA level, this CDR3 is encoded by other sequences in the same sample as well. The data were taken from a study of cytomegalovirus exposure and HLA in healthy donors. For the study at large: In an earlier analysis, 95 million to 140 million unique TCR beta sequences were found from 150 million to 200 million T cells. Early released data had around 89 million unique TCRs, all coming from HLA-typed donors. The study placed around 80% of its roughly 410 genotyped donors in the Caucasian-associated ancestry cluster.

PCR primers comprised 60 Vbeta and 13 Jbeta primers. The protocol was immunoSEQ multiplex PCR, while the TCRdb copy is restricted to in-frame clones and leaves out a portion. The table has approximately 100,000 clones, roughly three quarters seen once. This clonotype was sampled from a man in his forties in good health and CMV-seropositive. Sequences were obtained from PBMCs.

As DNA, the CDR3 is TGCGCCAGCAGCGGCGGGACAGGGGTCCTCGGTGAGCAGTACTTC. Residues: CASSGGTGVLGEQYF. This sequence joins TRBV5-1 and TRBJ2-7; TRBD1 matches 10 bases. Unmatched junction bases numbered 11, after V lost 4 bases and J lost 7 bases. The CDR3 loop spans 15 amino acids. Per germline, CDR1 SGHRS and CDR2 YFSETQ.